This T cell receptor (beta chain) was observed in a study of radiotherapy plus CTLA-4 blockade in lung cancer. Study overall: The study recorded objective responses in about 20% of patients and disease control in 31%.

The method was immunoSEQ multiplex PCR; TCRdb's version includes in-frame clones alone and lacks a portion of them. Here the sample spans 20,000 to 30,000 clones, about 75% being singletons. General study points: Early blood T cell clone dynamics reportedly forecast response best, with interferon-beta.

A word on this clone: Its antigen is undetermined.

This CDR3 contains 17 residues. The chain employs TRBV21-1 and TRBJ2-4; the table's D call, TRBD1, was not checked against the DNA. TRBV21-1 is a known pseudogene. Source: peripheral blood, taken from a patient treated with radiotherapy plus ipilimumab. The clonotype was recovered from a human donor with non-small cell lung cancer that progressed on radiotherapy plus ipilimumab. CDR3 sequence reads: CASSFIVLQQRKNIQYF. The CDR3 bases are TGTGCCAGCAGTTTCATCGTGCTACAGCAAAGAAAAAACATTCAGTACTTC.